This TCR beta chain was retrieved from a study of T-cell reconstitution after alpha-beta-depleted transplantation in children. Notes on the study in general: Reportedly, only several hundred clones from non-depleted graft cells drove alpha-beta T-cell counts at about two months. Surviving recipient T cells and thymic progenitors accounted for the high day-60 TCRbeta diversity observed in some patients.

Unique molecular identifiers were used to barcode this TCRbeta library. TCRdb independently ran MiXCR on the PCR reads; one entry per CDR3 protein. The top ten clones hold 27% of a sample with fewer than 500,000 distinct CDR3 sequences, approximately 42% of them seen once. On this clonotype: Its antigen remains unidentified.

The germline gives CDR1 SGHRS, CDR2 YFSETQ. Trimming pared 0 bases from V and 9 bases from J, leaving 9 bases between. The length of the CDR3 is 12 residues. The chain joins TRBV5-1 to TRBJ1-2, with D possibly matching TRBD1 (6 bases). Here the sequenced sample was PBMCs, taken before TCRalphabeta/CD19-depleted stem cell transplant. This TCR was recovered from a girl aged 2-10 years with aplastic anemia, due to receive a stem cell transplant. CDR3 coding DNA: TGCGCCAGCAGCTTGGTACAGGGACGCTACACCTTC. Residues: CASSLVQGRYTF.